The source of this T cell receptor beta chain is a study of identical twins. The CDR3 loop spans 15 amino acids. Trimming removed 3 bases from V and 4 bases from J; junction bases left unmatched: 5. Germline assignment: CDR1 DFQATT and CDR2 SNEGSKA (reference sequence). Template switching (which added a universal primer site) was used, and cDNA carried unique molecular identifiers. TCRdb fed the 5' RACE reads into MiXCR, producing one record per CDR3 protein. This sample has about 1.7 million distinct CDR3 sequences, with 32% found just once. This TCR was recovered from a newborn girl in good health. Sequencing input: cord blood. The genes are TRBV20-1 and TRBJ2-1; 11 bases map to TRBD2. The CDR3: CSARILAGVYNEQFF. The CDR3 DNA is TGCAGTGCTAGGATACTAGCGGGAGTTTACAATGAGCAGTTCTTC.